These T cell receptor beta chains were read from a single sample in a study of cytomegalovirus exposure and HLA in healthy donors. Libraries were prepared by immunoSEQ multiplex PCR; TCRdb keeps only in-frame clonotypes and omits some of them. There are roughly 150,000 clones in the sample; more than 80% occur only once, and nearly 2.5% lies in the top ten. Input material: PBMCs. Source of these receptors: a male donor in good health and CMV-seronegative. The CDR3 runs from the conserved cysteine through the conserved F or W. The D gene is left open where the match is weak. A row's size may be missing; if present it is once, few, many or a size class.

clone size	V gene	D gene	J gene	CDR3 DNA	CDR3 protein
-	TRBV5-1	-	TRBJ2-3	TGCGCCAGCAGCTTGGAGCTTGCAGATACGCAGTATTTT	CASSLELADTQYF
-	TRBV7-2	TRBD1	TRBJ1-6	TGTGCCAGCAGCCGCAGGGACAGGCTTTCACCCCTCCACTTT	CASSRRDRLSPLHF
-	TRBV28	-	TRBJ1-4	TGTGCCAGCGGTAGGGGGTATGAAAAACTGTTTTTT	CASGRGYEKLFF
-	TRBV19	-	TRBJ1-5	TGTGCCAGTAGCCCGACAGGTGGCAATCAGCCCCAGCATTTT	CASSPTGGNQPQHF
once	TRBV7-3	TRBD2	TRBJ2-5	TGTGCCAGCAGCTTAGGCGGGAGGGCGGTAGAGACCCAGTACTTC	CASSLGGRAVETQYF
-	TRBV7-6	-	TRBJ1-2	TGTGCCAGCAGCTTAGGTGCAGGGGAGTATGGCTACACCTTC	CASSLGAGEYGYTF
-	TRBV27	TRBD1	TRBJ1-2	TGTGCCAGCAGTTCCAGGGGGCGTTATGGCTACACCTTC	CASSSRGRYGYTF
-	TRBV7-3	TRBD2	TRBJ2-3	TGTGCCAGTTCCCAGGGACTAGTCACAGATACGCAGTATTTT	CASSQGLVTDTQYF
-	TRBV28	TRBD2	TRBJ2-7	TGTGCCAGCAATCCAGCGGGGCGGTACGAGCAGTACTTC	CASNPAGRYEQYF
-	TRBV7-3	TRBD1	TRBJ2-7	TGTGCCAGCAGCCCCACGGGACAGTACGAGCAGTACTTC	CASSPTGQYEQYF
-	TRBV13	-	TRBJ2-3	TGTGCCAGCAGCTTAAATTCCAGACTCACAGATACGCAGTATTTT	CASSLNSRLTDTQYF
-	TRBV14	TRBD1	TRBJ2-7	TGTGCCAGCAGCCAAGACGGCAGGGGGTCCGAGCAGTACTTC	CASSQDGRGSEQYF
-	TRBV28	-	TRBJ1-1	TGTGCATCTGGGCACCCTAACACTGAAGCTTTCTTT	CASGHPNTEAFF
-	TRBV4-1	-	TRBJ2-3	TGCGCCAGCAGCCAAGATCCGAGCACAGATACGCAGTATTTT	CASSQDPSTDTQYF
-	TRBV9	-	TRBJ1-2	TGTGCCAGCAGCGCCCGTCTCGATGGCTACACCTTC	CASSARLDGYTF